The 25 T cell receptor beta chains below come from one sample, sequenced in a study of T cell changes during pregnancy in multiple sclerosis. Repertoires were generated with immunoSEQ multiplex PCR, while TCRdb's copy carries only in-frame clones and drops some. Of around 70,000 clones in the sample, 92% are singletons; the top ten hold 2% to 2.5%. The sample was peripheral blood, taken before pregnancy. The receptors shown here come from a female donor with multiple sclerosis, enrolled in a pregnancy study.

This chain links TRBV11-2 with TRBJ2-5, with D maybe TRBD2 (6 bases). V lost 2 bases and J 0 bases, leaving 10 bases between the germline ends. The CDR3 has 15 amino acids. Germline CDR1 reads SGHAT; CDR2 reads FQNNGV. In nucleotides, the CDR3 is TGTGCCAGCAGCTTAACGGGAGTGTACCAAGAGACCCAGTACTTC. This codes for CASSLTGVYQETQYF.

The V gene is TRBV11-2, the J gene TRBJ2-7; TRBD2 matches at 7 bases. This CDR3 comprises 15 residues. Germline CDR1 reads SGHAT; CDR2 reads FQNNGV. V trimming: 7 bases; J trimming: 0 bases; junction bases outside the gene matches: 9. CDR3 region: CASTKTGTTSYEQYF. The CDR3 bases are TGTGCCAGCACCAAGACCGGGACTACCTCCTACGAGCAGTACTTC.

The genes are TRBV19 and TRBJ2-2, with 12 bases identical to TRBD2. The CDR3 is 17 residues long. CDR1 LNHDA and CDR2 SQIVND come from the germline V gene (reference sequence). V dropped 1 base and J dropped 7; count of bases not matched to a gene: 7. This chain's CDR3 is CASSIVETSGRLGELFF. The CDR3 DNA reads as TGTGCCAGTAGTATAGTCGAGACTAGCGGGAGACTCGGGGAGCTGTTTTTT.

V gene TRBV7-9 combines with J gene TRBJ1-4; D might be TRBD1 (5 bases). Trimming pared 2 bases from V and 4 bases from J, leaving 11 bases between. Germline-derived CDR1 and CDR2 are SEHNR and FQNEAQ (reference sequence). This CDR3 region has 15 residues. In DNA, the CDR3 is TGTGCCAGCAGCTTATCCAGCAGGGATAATGAAAAACTGTTTTTT. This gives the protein CASSLSSRDNEKLFF.

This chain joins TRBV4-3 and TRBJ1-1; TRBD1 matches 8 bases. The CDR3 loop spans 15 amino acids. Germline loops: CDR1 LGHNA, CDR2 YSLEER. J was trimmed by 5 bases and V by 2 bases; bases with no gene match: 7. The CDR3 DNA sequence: TGCGCCAGCAGCCAAATTACAGGGGGGACGACTGAAGCTTTCTTT. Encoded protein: CASSQITGGTTEAFF.

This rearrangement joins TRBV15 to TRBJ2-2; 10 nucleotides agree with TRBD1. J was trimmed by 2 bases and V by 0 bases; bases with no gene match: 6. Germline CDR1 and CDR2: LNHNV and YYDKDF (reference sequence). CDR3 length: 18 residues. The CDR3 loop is CATSRDRRDRGNTGELFF. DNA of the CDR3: TGTGCCACCAGCAGAGATCGTAGGGACAGGGGAAACACCGGGGAGCTGTTTTTT.

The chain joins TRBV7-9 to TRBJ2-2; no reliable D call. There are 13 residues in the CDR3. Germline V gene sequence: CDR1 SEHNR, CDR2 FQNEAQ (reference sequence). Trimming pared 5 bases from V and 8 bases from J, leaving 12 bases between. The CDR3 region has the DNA TGTGCCAGCAGCCAGGCGCTTTTTGGGGAGCTGTTTTTT. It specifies CASSQALFGELFF.

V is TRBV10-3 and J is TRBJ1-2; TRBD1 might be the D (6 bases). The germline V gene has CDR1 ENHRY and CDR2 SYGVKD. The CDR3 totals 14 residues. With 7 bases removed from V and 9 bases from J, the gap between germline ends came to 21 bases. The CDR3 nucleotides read TGTGCCATCACTGACGCGGGGGCCGCTCCTCGCTACACCTTC. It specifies CAITDAGAAPRYTF.

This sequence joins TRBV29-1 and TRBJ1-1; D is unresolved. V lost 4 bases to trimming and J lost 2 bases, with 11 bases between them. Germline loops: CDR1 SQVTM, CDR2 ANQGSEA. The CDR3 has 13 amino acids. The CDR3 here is CSVAQSLNTEAFF. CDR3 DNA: TGCAGCGTTGCACAGTCCCTAAACACTGAAGCTTTCTTT.

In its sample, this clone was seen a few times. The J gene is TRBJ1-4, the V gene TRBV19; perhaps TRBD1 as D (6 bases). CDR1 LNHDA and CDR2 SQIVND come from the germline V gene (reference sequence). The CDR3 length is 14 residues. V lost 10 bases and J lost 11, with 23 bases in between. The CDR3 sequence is CATSKGQTMEKLFF. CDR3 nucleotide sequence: TGTGCCACCTCCAAAGGACAGACGATGGAGAAACTGTTTTTT.

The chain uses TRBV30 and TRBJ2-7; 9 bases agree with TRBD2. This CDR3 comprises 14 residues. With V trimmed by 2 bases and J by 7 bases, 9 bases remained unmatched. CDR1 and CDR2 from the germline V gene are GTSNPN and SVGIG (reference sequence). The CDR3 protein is CAWSLDSGRGEQYF. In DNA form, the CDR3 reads TGTGCCTGGAGTCTGGATAGCGGGAGAGGTGAGCAGTACTTC.

The CDR3 region is CASSRRYRRNTEAFF. CDR3 nucleotides: TGCGCCAGCAGTCGACGTTACAGGCGGAACACTGAAGCTTTCTTT. V and J are TRBV23-1 and TRBJ1-1, with D tentatively TRBD1 (5 bases). TRBV23-1 is an open reading frame whose function is uncertain. Trimming pared 4 bases from V and 1 base from J, leaving 13 bases between. This CDR3 has 15 amino acids.

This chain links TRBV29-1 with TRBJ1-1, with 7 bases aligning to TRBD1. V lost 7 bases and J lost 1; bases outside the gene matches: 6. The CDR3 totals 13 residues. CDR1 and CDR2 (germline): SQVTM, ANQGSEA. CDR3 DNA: TGCAGCGGTCTGACAGGGACGAACACTGAAGCTTTCTTT. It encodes CSGLTGTNTEAFF. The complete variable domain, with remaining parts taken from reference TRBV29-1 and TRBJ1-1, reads SAVISQKPSRDICQRGTSLTIQCQVDSQVTMMFWYRQQPGQSLTLIATANQGSEATYESGFVIDKFPISRPNLTFSTLTVSNMSPEDSSIYLCSGLTGTNTEAFFGQGTRLTVV.

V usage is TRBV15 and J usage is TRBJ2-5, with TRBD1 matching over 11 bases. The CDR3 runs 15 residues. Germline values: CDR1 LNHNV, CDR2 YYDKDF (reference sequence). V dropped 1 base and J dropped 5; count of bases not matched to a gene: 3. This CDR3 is CATSRGTGGGETQYF. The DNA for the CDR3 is TGTGCCACCAGCAGAGGGACAGGGGGCGGGGAGACCCAGTACTTC.

The chain's CDR3 is CAISEGTSGAPTDTQYF. The CDR3 DNA reads as TGTGCCATCAGTGAAGGGACTAGCGGGGCCCCCACAGATACGCAGTATTTT. V usage is TRBV10-3 and J usage is TRBJ2-3, with TRBD2 matching 13 bases. Germline CDR1 and CDR2: ENHRY and SYGVKD. J lost 2 bases, V lost 3 bases, and 5 bases had no gene match. The CDR3 length is 17 residues.

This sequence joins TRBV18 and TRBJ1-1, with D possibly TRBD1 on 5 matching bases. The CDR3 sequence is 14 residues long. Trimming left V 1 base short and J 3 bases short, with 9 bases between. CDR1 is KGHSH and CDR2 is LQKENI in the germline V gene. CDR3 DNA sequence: TGTGCCAGCTCACCACTGCCGGGGGACACTGAAGCTTTCTTT. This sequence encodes CASSPLPGDTEAFF.

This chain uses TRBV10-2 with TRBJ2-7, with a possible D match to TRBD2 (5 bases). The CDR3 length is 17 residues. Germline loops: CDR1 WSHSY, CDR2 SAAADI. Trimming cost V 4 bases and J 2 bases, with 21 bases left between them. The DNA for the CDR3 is TGCGCCAGCAGTGGTCTGACTACAAAGACCGGTCCCTACGAGCAGTACTTC. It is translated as CASSGLTTKTGPYEQYF.

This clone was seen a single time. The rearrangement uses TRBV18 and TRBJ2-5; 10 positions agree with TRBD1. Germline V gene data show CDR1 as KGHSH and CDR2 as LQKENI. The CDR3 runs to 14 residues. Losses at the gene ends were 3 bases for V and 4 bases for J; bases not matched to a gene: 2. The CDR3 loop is CASSPGTGAETQYF. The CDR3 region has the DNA TGTGCCAGCTCACCTGGGACAGGGGCAGAGACCCAGTACTTC.

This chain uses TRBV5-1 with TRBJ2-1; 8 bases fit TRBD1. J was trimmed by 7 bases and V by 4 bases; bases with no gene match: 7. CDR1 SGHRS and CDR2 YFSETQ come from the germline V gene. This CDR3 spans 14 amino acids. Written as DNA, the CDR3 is TGCGCCAGCAGCCCAGGGGGCGTCAGAAATGAGCAGTTCTTC. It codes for CASSPGGVRNEQFF.

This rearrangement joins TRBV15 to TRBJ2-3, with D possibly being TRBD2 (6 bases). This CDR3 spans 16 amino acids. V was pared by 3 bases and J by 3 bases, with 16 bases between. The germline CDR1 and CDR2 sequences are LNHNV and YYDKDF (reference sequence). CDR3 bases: TGTGCCACCAGCAGTTCTGAGGCGGCGGGGACAGATACGCAGTATTTT. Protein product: CATSSSEAAGTDTQYF.

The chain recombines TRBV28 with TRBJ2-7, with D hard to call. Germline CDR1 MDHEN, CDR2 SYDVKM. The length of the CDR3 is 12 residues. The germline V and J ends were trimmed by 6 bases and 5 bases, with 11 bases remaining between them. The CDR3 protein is CASSSTIDEQYF. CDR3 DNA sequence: TGTGCCAGCAGCTCTACTATAGACGAGCAGTACTTC.

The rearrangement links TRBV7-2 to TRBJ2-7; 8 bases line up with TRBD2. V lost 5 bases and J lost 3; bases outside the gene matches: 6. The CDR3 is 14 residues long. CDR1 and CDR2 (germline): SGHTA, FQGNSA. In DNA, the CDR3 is TGTGCCAGCAGCCCCAAGCGGGAGAACTACGAGCAGTACTTC. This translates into CASSPKRENYEQYF.

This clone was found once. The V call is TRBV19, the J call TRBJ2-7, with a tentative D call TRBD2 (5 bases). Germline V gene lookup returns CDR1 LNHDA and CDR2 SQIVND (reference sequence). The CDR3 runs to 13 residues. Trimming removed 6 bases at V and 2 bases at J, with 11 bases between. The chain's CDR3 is CASRGDGPYEQYF. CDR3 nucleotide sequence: TGTGCCAGTAGGGGAGACGGTCCCTACGAGCAGTACTTC.

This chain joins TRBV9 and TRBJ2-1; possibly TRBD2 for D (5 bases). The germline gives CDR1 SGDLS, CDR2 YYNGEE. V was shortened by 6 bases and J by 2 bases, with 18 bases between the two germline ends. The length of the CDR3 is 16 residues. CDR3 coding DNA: TGTGCCAGCAACCCACTGAAGGAGGTTGCCTACAATGAGCAGTTCTTC. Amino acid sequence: CASNPLKEVAYNEQFF. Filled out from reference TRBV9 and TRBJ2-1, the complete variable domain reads DSGVTQTPKHLITATGQRVTLRCSPRSGDLSVYWYQQSLDQGLQFLIQYYNGEERAKGNILERFSAQQFPDLHSELNLSSLELGDSALYFCASNPLKEVAYNEQFFGPGTRLTVL.

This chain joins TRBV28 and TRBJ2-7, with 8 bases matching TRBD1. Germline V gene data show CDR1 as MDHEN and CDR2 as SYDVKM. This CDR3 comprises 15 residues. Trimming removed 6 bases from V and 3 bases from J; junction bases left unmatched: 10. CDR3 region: CASRRQGTLRYEQYF. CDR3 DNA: TGTGCCAGCAGACGACAGGGGACCCTCCGCTACGAGCAGTACTTC.